The 17 T cell receptor beta chains below come from one sample, sequenced in a study of Ad26.COV2.S vaccination and SARS-CoV-2 variants. The treatment is: around 19 received Ad26.COV2.S at low or high dose, single or two shots; several received placebo; per-sample allocation not given. Day 63 after the first injection of vaccine or placebo was the sampling time. Assay: immunoSEQ multiplex PCR; the TCRdb copy retains only in-frame clones and omits some. This table has some 340,000 clones, around four fifths appearing once. This specimen was peripheral blood, taken in a trial of Ad26.COV2.S vaccine versus placebo. The receptors were gathered from a person between 18 and 65 years old who received the Ad26.COV2.S COVID-19 vaccine or a placebo.

The sample holds one count of this clone. The V gene is TRBV5-6, the J gene TRBJ2-7; a weak D match, TRBD1 (5 bases). V was trimmed by 4 bases and J by 2 bases, leaving 13 bases between them. CDR3 length: 14 amino acids. Germline V gene data show CDR1 as SGHDT and CDR2 as YYEEEE. DNA for the CDR3: TGTGCCAGCAGCCTAGGGTGGGGCCCCTACGAGCAGTACTTC. Translating gives CASSLGWGPYEQYF.

The V and J genes are TRBV14 and TRBJ2-7, with TRBD1 matching over 8 bases. CDR1 is SGHDN and CDR2 is FVKESK in the germline V gene. The CDR3 contains 16 residues. Trimming cost V 4 bases and J 3 bases; bases outside gene matches: 11. CDR3 loop: CASSRFDRGVNYEQYF. In nucleotides, the CDR3 is TGTGCCAGCAGCCGTTTCGACAGGGGAGTTAACTACGAGCAGTACTTC.

V usage is TRBV2 and J usage is TRBJ2-1; 7 nucleotides agree with TRBD1. The CDR3 has 12 residues. Germline values: CDR1 SNHLY, CDR2 FYNNEI. The V gene end was trimmed by 5 bases and the J gene end by 14 bases; junction bases not matched to a gene: 9. This chain's CDR3 is CASSPGQILEFF. The CDR3, as DNA: TGTGCCAGCAGTCCGGGACAGATCTTGGAGTTCTTC. The full variable domain, rest sourced from reference TRBV2 and TRBJ2-1, is EPEVTQTPSHQVTQMGQEVILRCVPISNHLYFYWYRQILGQKVEFLVSFYNNEISEKSEIFDDQFSVERPDGSNFTLKIRSTKLEDSAMYFCASSPGQILEFFGPGTRLTVL.

This chain connects TRBV7-9 to TRBJ2-3; TRBD1 matches at 9 bases. CDR3 size: 16 residues. V was pared by 2 bases and J by 0 bases, with 3 bases of the junction left unmatched. The V gene's germline CDR1 is SEHNR and CDR2 FQNEAQ (reference sequence). The CDR3 loop reads CASSLIGTGSTDTQYF. In DNA form, the CDR3 reads TGTGCCAGCAGCTTAATAGGGACAGGGAGCACAGATACGCAGTATTTT.

This clone has just one count. This sequence joins TRBV11-3 and TRBJ1-6; D not certain. The CDR3 totals 14 residues. Between the trimmed V and J ends, which lost 3 bases and 0 bases, there was a span of 3 bases. The germline V gene encodes CDR1 SGHNT and CDR2 YENEEA. CDR3 sequence reads: CASSFSSYNSPLHF. Written as DNA, the CDR3 is TGTGCCAGCAGCTTCAGCTCCTATAATTCACCCCTCCACTTT. Looking up the rest from reference TRBV11-3 and TRBJ1-6 gives the full variable domain: EAGVVQSPRYKIIEKKQPVAFWCNPISGHNTLYWYLQNLGQGPELLIRYENEEAVDDSQLPKDRFSAERLKGVDSTLKIQPAELGDSAVYLCASSFSSYNSPLHFGNGTRLTVT.

In its sample, this clone was seen a few times. The V call is TRBV2, the J call TRBJ1-2; 9 bases map to TRBD1. With V trimmed by 7 bases and J by 6 bases, 12 bases remained unmatched. The germline V gene has CDR1 SNHLY and CDR2 FYNNEI. CDR3 length: 15 amino acids. The CDR3 here is CASTLTPGQGDGYTF. CDR3 DNA: TGTGCCAGCACCCTCACGCCGGGACAGGGAGATGGCTACACCTTC.

This clone was seen a handful of times. V gene TRBV6-5 combines with J gene TRBJ1-6; tentative D call: TRBD1 (6 bases). Trimming stripped 3 bases from V and 7 bases from J, with 10 bases between. CDR1 MNHEY and CDR2 SVGAGI come from the germline V gene. This CDR3 has 14 residues. The CDR3 DNA follows: TGTGCCAGCAGTTATAGTCAGGGGAATTCACCCCTCCACTTT. It codes for CASSYSQGNSPLHF.

The chain combines TRBV29-1 with TRBJ1-2; no firm D call. Trimming shortened V by 2 bases and J by 5 bases, and 12 bases separated the two germline ends. Germline CDR1 SQVTM, CDR2 ANQGSEA. This CDR3 contains 13 residues. CDR3 bases: TGCAGCGTTGAACCTTCGACGGGGTATGGCTACACCTTC. It translates to CSVEPSTGYGYTF.

This chain uses TRBV11-3 with TRBJ2-5; D not certain. Deletions cut 2 bases from V and 5 bases from J, with 6 bases between. CDR3 length: 12 residues. The germline V gene encodes CDR1 SGHNT and CDR2 YENEEA. CDR3 in amino acids: CASSLNGETQYF. The CDR3 coding sequence is TGTGCCAGCAGCTTAAATGGGGAGACCCAGTACTTC.

J is TRBJ2-2 and V is TRBV24-1; 8 nucleotides agree with TRBD2. Germline CDR1 and CDR2: KGHDR and SFDVKD. The V gene end was trimmed by 3 bases and the J gene end by 2 bases; junction bases not matched to a gene: 7. The CDR3 is 17 amino acids. In nucleotides, the CDR3 is TGTGCCACCAGTGATCCACTAGCGGAAATTAACACCGGGGAGCTGTTTTTT. It specifies CATSDPLAEINTGELFF.

The chain uses TRBV28 and TRBJ2-5, with 11 nucleotides matching TRBD2. The V and J ends lost 6 bases and 4 bases, in that order; junction bases with no gene match: 7. In germline, CDR1 is MDHEN, CDR2 SYDVKM. This CDR3 has 15 residues. The CDR3: CASSSIAGGGETQYF. CDR3 nucleotides: TGTGCCAGCAGCTCCATAGCGGGGGGGGGAGAGACCCAGTACTTC.

This chain connects TRBV6-5 to TRBJ1-2; D uncertain. CDR3 length equals 15 residues. Germline V lookup: CDR1 MNHEY, CDR2 SVGAGI. V lost 5 bases and J 7 bases, leaving 20 bases between the germline ends. The CDR3 region has the DNA TGTGCCAGCAGTATCCCAGGTGTCCTGGCGGGTGGCTACACCTTC. Protein sequence: CASSIPGVLAGGYTF.

V and J are TRBV27 and TRBJ1-2; TRBD1 is a possible D gene (5 bases). V lost 6 bases and J lost 0, with 20 bases in between. The CDR3 length is 17 residues. Per germline, CDR1 MNHEY and CDR2 SMNVEV (reference sequence). The CDR3 here is CASRRGTGTASNYGYTF. CDR3 DNA: TGTGCCAGCAGACGTGGGACCGGGACGGCATCTAACTATGGCTACACCTTC.

This CDR3 reads CASIFRGFENTEAFF. The CDR3 DNA is TGTGCCAGCATCTTCAGGGGTTTCGAGAACACTGAAGCTTTCTTT. This chain joins TRBV6-9 and TRBJ1-1, with D perhaps TRBD1 (6 bases). The CDR3 contains 15 residues. With 7 bases removed from V and 1 base from J, the gap between germline ends came to 16 bases. The germline gives CDR1 MNHGY, CDR2 SVAAGI.

The chain links TRBV9 to TRBJ1-3; a weak D match, TRBD1 (6 bases). CDR1 is SGDLS, CDR2 YYNGEE, per germline. The CDR3 runs 16 residues. The V gene lost 0 bases and the J gene lost 0 bases, with 10 bases spanning the gap. The CDR3 protein is CASSVGEGHSGNTIYF. CDR3 DNA sequence: TGTGCCAGCAGCGTAGGGGAGGGACACTCTGGAAACACCATATATTTT.

The rearrangement uses TRBV27 and TRBJ2-2; D is perhaps TRBD2 (5 bases). This CDR3 spans 14 amino acids. The germline V and J ends were trimmed by 1 base and 6 bases, with 9 bases remaining between them. Germline V gene lookup returns CDR1 MNHEY and CDR2 SMNVEV (reference sequence). The CDR3 spells CASSLYSEAGELFF. The CDR3 nucleotides read TGTGCCAGCAGTTTATACTCGGAGGCCGGGGAGCTGTTTTTT.

This sequence joins TRBV5-1 and TRBJ2-7; D possibly uses TRBD1 or TRBD2 (5 bases each). The V gene lost 7 bases and the J gene lost 0 bases, with 14 bases spanning the gap. Germline lookup yields CDR1 SGHRS and CDR2 YFSETQ. The CDR3 contains 14 residues. The CDR3 loop reads CASGTGDGSYEQYF. The CDR3 DNA reads as TGCGCCAGCGGAACCGGGGACGGCTCCTACGAGCAGTACTTC.